This is a list of T cell receptor beta chains from one sample in a study of blood T cell repertoires in COVID-19. Clones were sequenced by immunoSEQ multiplex PCR, and TCRdb holds only the in-frame ones, with some missing. This table has about 230,000 clones, roughly 90% appearing once. Source material: PBMCs or T cells enriched from blood (not recorded which). Receptor source: a woman aged 25 to 39 with acute COVID-19. Each CDR3 is given with its conserved first and last residue. The order of the fields is CDR3 length, V gene, clone size, J gene, D gene, CDR3 protein, CDR3 DNA. The D gene is left open where the match is weak. The size field is filled for only some rows; it gives once, few, many or a size class.

14	TRBV4-1	-	TRBJ1-5	-	CASSQEVRGQPQHF	TGCGCCAGCAGCCAAGAAGTGCGGGGCCAGCCCCAGCATTTT
15	TRBV18	-	TRBJ2-6	-	CASSPRVTGANVLTF	TGTGCCAGCTCACCGCGAGTCACGGGGGCCAACGTCCTGACTTTC
14	TRBV27	-	TRBJ2-2	TRBD2	CASSLRSGGWELFF	TGTGCCAGCAGTTTACGTAGCGGGGGGTGGGAGCTGTTTTTT
13	TRBV9	-	TRBJ2-7	-	CASSPYDSYEQYF	TGTGCCAGCAGCCCTTATGACAGCTACGAGCAGTACTTC
13	TRBV12-3/TRBV12-4	-	TRBJ1-3	-	CASSTGSGNTIYF	TGTGCCAGCAGCACAGGCTCTGGAAACACCATATATTTT
13	TRBV11-2	-	TRBJ2-1	-	CASSWGLFNEQFF	TGTGCCAGCAGCTGGGGACTGTTCAATGAGCAGTTCTTC
15	TRBV10-3	-	TRBJ2-1	TRBD2	CAISERTSGVNEQFF	TGTGCCATCAGTGAGAGGACTAGCGGGGTAAATGAGCAGTTCTTC
14	TRBV6-2/TRBV6-3	-	TRBJ1-5	TRBD1	CASSRDRDGQPQHF	TGTGCCAGCAGTCGCGACAGGGACGGGCAGCCCCAGCATTTT
13	TRBV27	-	TRBJ1-2	TRBD1	CASSLDRGYGYTF	TGTGCCAGCAGTCTGGACAGGGGTTATGGCTACACCTTC
13	TRBV19	-	TRBJ1-1	-	CASSVNGGAKAFF	TGTGCCAGTAGTGTCAATGGGGGGGCGAAAGCTTTCTTT
12	TRBV29-1	-	TRBJ2-1	-	CSVGWGGGPQFF	TGCAGCGTTGGATGGGGCGGGGGCCCTCAGTTCTTC
14	TRBV6-6	-	TRBJ1-5	-	CASREDGNNQPQHF	TGTGCCAGCAGGGAGGACGGTAACAATCAGCCCCAGCATTTT
15	TRBV5-8	once	TRBJ2-3	TRBD1	CASSPGTGSTDTQYF	TGTGCCAGCAGTCCCGGGACAGGGAGTACAGATACGCAGTATTTT
14	TRBV2	-	TRBJ2-3	TRBD2	CAVSSGGSTDTQYF	TGTGCGGTGTCTAGCGGGGGTTCCACAGATACGCAGTATTTT
17	TRBV7-2	once	TRBJ2-5	TRBD1	CASSLAPGGPPRETQYF	TGTGCCAGCAGCTTAGCGCCAGGGGGACCTCCTAGAGAGACCCAGTACTTC
15	TRBV9	once	TRBJ2-7	TRBD1	CASSVVDRGIYEQYF	TGTGCCAGCAGCGTCGTGGACAGGGGTATCTACGAGCAGTACTTC
14	TRBV7-8	-	TRBJ1-1	TRBD1	CASSLSTGTGHPFF	TGTGCCAGCAGCTTGAGTACCGGGACAGGACATCCCTTTTTT
15	TRBV14	-	TRBJ2-1	TRBD1	CASSRDRGKVDEQFF	TGTGCCAGCAGCCGAGACAGGGGGAAGGTGGATGAGCAGTTCTTC
17	TRBV14	-	TRBJ1-4	-	CASSQAGWGGINEKLFF	TGTGCCAGCAGCCAAGCCGGCTGGGGGGGAATTAATGAAAAACTGTTTTTT
15	TRBV7-9	-	TRBJ1-5	-	CASSLGTVGGQPQHF	TGTGCCAGCAGCTTAGGTACCGTTGGGGGGCAGCCCCAGCATTTT